This entry is about one T cell receptor beta chain. Its specificity is unknown. Researchers ran the PCR with 60 Vbeta and 13 Jbeta primers. The protocol was immunoSEQ multiplex PCR, while the TCRdb copy is restricted to in-frame clones and leaves out a portion. The table shows 100,000 or so clones, with more than 60% occurring only once. The sample originates from a study of cytomegalovirus exposure and HLA in healthy donors. Broader study findings: Earlier analysis yielded a pattern in which most TCR beta V segments were productive about 90% or about 30% of the time. In a later analysis, parvovirus B19, influenza, CMV and Epstein-Barr virus appeared linked to several top co-occurrence clusters.

Germline loops: CDR1 SGHTA, CDR2 FQGNSA. V was trimmed by 2 bases and J by 7 bases, leaving 12 bases between them. There are 14 residues in the CDR3. The sample comprised PBMCs. The clonotype was recovered from a woman between 18 and 29 years old in good health and CMV-seropositive. The chain combines TRBV7-2 with TRBJ2-1; a weak D match, TRBD1 (6 bases). The CDR3 DNA reads as TGTGCCAGCAGCTTAAGTGGGACAAATAATGAGCAGTTCTTC. Its translation: CASSLSGTNNEQFF.